Listed here is a single TCR beta chain. V was cut by 1 base and J by 1 base, with 8 bases left in between. The CDR3 totals 15 residues. The V gene's germline CDR1 is SGHRS and CDR2 YFSETQ. The second PCR ran about 6 to 11 cycles with a sample-barcoded 5' primer and J-beta primers. TCRdb analysed the 5' RACE reads with MiXCR anew, one entry per CDR3 protein. The sample gives about 290,000 distinct CDR3 sequences, 27% of which show up once; 29% is in the top ten. The data derive from a study of blood T cells in healthy people across ages. Sequencing used blood. This TCR came from a woman in her 70s in good health. The chain couples TRBV5-1 to TRBJ2-2; the D is unclear. CDR3 protein: CASSLSSKNTGELFF. The CDR3 nucleotides read TGCGCCAGCAGCTTGTCCAGCAAGAACACCGGGGAGCTGTTTTTT.